The TCR beta chain described here comes from a study of control samples from healthy donors and cancer patients (dated by TCRdb to the early 2020s). Turning to this clone: The antigen this receptor binds is unknown. Qualities for individual bases were not recorded, and no much larger clone is one base off.

The library relied on the immunoSEQ multiplex PCR assay. Sourced from immuneACCESS, this table was stored by TCRdb with only in-frame sequences that have V and J called. A share of the clones is absent; for the studies checked, an unresolved V gene accounts for under half, and the remainder has no known explanation. This sample has 400,000 to 500,000 clones in its table, and around nine tenths of those were observed once. The top ten hold 5.5% to 8% of the sample. From the cysteine up to the phenylalanine, the CDR3 has a length of 15 residues. Only CDR3 DNA is held: 45 bases, read in frame from base 1.

Sequencing was carried out using PBMCs. Recombination connected TRBV21-1 to TRBJ1-2. TRBV21-1 corresponds to a pseudogene. This TCR derives from a middle-aged man with head and neck cancer. The DNA is TGTGCCAGCAGCAAGGGGGGCGGGGAGCGGTATGGCTACACCTTC. It codes for CASSKGGGERYGYTF.